This TCR beta chain derives from a study of blood T cell repertoires in COVID-19. About the study: COVID-19 samples collected from the United States, Italy and Spain covered acute and convalescent phases. Nucleic acid was either cDNA or gDNA, and it came from T cells, B-cell-depleted T cells, or PBMCs.

Authors' data handling: Using reference gene primer amplification, nucleated cell counts were estimated. Some clones are missing from TCRdb's copy, which holds only in-frame ones; the method was immunoSEQ multiplex PCR. The DNA was the basis for D and trimming; V, J and clone size are from that table. The table includes about 140,000 clones, approximately 86% detected once. Germline CDR1 reads SGHRS; CDR2 reads YFSETQ. The V end was cut by 0 bases, the J end by 3 bases, with 9 bases between. There are 14 residues in the CDR3. Sequencing was carried out using peripheral blood. This TCR was recovered from a human donor in a cohort sampled during active COVID-19. This chain joins TRBV5-1 and TRBJ1-2; D is uncertain. This CDR3 reads CASSLARQYYGYTF. The CDR3, as DNA: TGCGCCAGCAGCTTGGCCAGGCAGTACTATGGCTACACCTTC. Full variable domain (missing parts from reference TRBV5-1 and TRBJ1-2): KAGVTQTPRYLIKTRGQQVTLSCSPISGHRSVSWYQQTPGQGLQFLFEYFSETQRNKGNFPGRFSGRQFSNSRSEMNVSTLELGDSALYLCASSLARQYYGYTFGSGTRLTVV.